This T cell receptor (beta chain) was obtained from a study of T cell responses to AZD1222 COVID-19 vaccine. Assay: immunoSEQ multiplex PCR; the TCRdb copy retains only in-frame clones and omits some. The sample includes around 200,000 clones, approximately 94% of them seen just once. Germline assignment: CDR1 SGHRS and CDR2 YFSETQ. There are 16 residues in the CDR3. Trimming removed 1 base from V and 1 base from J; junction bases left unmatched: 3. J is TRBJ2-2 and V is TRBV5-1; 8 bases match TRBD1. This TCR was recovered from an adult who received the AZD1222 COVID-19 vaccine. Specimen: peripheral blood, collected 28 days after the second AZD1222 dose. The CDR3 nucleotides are TGCGCCAGCAGCTTGACCGGACAGGGGAACACCGGGGAGCTGTTTTTT. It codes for CASSLTGQGNTGELFF. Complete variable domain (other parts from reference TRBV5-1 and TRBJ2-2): KAGVTQTPRYLIKTRGQQVTLSCSPISGHRSVSWYQQTPGQGLQFLFEYFSETQRNKGNFPGRFSGRQFSNSRSEMNVSTLELGDSALYLCASSLTGQGNTGELFFGEGSRLTVL.